This TCR beta chain was captured by sequencing in a study of cytomegalovirus exposure and HLA in healthy donors. Study-wide points: A previous analysis found most TCR beta V segments productive roughly 90% or roughly 30% of the time. Through in vitro validation, a few CMV-associated chains were shown to be specific for CMV antigens. The study carried out a later analysis of TCR beta sequences. It associated some 15,000 of them with specific HLA alleles at a false discovery rate of 0.05.

Points on this clone: Its specificity is not known.

The primer mix had 60 Vbeta and 13 Jbeta primers. Study processing details: Around 11 million shared chains were among tens of millions of unique TCR beta chains counted in a later analysis. This table comes from immunoSEQ multiplex PCR, and its TCRdb copy is limited to in-frame clones, with some not included. V and J calls and clone size are as listed in that table; D and trimming were resolved from the DNA. This sample has 110,000 or so clones, with just under 80% found just once. Sequencing was carried out using PBMCs. The clonotype comes from a man aged 30-40 years in good health and CMV-seronegative.

DNA for the CDR3: TGTGCCAGCAAGGGAGACACCGCAACCGGGGAGCTGTTTTTT. Its translation: CASKGDTATGELFF. This chain links TRBV2 with TRBJ2-2; D perhaps matches TRBD2 (5 bases). V was shortened by 7 bases and J by 5 bases, with 14 bases between the two germline ends. This CDR3 has 14 amino acids. CDR1 and CDR2 (germline): SNHLY, FYNNEI.